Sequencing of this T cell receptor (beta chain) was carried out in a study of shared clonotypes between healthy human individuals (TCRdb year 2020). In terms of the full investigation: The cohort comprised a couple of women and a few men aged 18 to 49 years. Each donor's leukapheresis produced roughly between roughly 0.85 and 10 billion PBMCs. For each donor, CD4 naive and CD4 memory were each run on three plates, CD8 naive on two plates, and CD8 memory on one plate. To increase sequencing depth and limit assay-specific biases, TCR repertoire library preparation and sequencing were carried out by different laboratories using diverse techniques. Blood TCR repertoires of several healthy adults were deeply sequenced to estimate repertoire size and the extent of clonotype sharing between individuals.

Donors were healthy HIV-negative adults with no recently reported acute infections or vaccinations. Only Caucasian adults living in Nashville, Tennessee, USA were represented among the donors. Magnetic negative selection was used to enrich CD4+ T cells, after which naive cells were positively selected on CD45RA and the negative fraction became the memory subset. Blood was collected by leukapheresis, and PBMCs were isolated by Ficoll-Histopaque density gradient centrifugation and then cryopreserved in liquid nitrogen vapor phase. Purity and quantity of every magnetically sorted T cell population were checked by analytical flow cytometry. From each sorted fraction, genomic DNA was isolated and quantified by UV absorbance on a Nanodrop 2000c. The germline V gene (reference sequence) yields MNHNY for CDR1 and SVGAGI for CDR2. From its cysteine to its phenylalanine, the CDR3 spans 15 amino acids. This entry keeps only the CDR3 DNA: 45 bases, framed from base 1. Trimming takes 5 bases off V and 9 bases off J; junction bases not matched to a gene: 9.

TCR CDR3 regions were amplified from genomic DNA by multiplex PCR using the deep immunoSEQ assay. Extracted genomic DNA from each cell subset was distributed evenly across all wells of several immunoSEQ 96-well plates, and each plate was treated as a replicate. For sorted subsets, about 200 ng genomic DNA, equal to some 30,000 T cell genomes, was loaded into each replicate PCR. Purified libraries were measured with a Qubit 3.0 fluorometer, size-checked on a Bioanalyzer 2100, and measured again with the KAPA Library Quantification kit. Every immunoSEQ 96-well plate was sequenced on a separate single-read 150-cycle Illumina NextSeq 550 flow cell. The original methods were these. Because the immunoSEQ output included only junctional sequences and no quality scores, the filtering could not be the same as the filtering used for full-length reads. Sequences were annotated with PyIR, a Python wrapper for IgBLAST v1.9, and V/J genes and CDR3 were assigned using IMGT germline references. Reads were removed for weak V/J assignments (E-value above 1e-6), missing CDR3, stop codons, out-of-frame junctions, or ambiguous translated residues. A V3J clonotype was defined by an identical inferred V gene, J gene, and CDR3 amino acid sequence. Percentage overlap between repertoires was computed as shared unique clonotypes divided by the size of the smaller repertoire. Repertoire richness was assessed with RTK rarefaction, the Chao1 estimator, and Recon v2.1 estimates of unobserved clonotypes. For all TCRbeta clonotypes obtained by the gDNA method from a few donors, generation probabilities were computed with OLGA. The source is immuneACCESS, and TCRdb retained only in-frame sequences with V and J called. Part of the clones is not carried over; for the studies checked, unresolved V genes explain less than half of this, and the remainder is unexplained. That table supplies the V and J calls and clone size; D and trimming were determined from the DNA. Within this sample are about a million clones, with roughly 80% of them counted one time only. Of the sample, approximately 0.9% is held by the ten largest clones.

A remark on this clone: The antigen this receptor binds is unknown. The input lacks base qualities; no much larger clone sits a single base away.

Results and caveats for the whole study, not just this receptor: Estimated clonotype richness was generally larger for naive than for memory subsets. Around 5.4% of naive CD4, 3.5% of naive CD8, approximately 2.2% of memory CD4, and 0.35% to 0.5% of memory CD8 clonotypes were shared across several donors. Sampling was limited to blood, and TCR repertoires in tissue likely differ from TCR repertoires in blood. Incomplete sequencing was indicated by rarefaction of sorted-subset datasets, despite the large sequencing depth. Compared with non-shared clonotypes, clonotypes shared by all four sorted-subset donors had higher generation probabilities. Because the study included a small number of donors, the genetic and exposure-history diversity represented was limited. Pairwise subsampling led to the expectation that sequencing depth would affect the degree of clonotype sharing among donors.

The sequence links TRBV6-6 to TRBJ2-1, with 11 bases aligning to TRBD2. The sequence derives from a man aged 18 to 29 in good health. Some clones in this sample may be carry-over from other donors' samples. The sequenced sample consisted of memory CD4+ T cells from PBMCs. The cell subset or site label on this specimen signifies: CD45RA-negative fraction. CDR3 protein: CASSQGTSGGGEQFF. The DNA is TGTGCCAGCAGTCAAGGGACTAGCGGAGGTGGTGAGCAGTTCTTC.